Each of the 18 T cell receptor beta chains below was sequenced from the same sample in a study of chemoradiotherapy in HPV16-positive cancers. Some clones are missing from TCRdb's copy, which holds only in-frame ones; the method was immunoSEQ multiplex PCR. The top ten clones hold 11% of a sample with about 3,000 clones, 70% to 90% of them seen once. This sample comprised blood, obtained from a patient who underwent chemoradiotherapy. The source is a human donor with HPV-associated anogenital cancer.

The J gene is TRBJ2-3, the V gene TRBV28; D ambiguous. This CDR3 spans 11 amino acids. Per germline, CDR1 MDHEN and CDR2 SYDVKM. The ends were cut back, 4 bases at V and 7 bases at J, with 6 bases in the middle. CDR3 nucleotide sequence: TGTGCCAGCAGTTCCGAGTATACGCAGTATTTT. Residues: CASSSEYTQYF.

The rearrangement uses TRBV19 and TRBJ1-1; tentatively, D is TRBD1 (6 bases). The V end was cut by 7 bases, the J end by 3 bases, with 9 bases between. Germline CDR1 reads LNHDA; CDR2 reads SQIVND (reference sequence). This CDR3 is built from 12 residues. CDR3 region: CASTNRDTEAFF. The CDR3 coding sequence is TGTGCCAGTACAAACAGGGACACTGAAGCTTTCTTT.

V gene TRBV7-2 combines with J gene TRBJ2-3, with a tentative D call TRBD2 (5 bases). This CDR3 has 15 amino acids. Trimming left V 1 base short and J 3 bases short, with 11 bases between. Germline V CDR1 and CDR2: SGHTA, FQGNSA. CDR3 coding DNA: TGTGCCAGCAGCTTAGATGACGGGGAGACAGATACGCAGTATTTT. Protein product: CASSLDDGETDTQYF.

This clone was detected only once. This rearrangement joins TRBV6-6 to TRBJ1-2; unclear D gene. The CDR3 has 12 residues. Per the germline V gene, CDR1 is MNHNY and CDR2 is SVGAGI (reference sequence). Deletions cut 6 bases from V and 5 bases from J, with 10 bases between. CDR3 loop: CASSDESYGYTF. As DNA, the CDR3 is TGTGCCAGCAGCGACGAGAGTTATGGCTACACCTTC.

The chain combines TRBV4-2 with TRBJ2-5, with 8 nucleotides matching TRBD2. The CDR3 sequence is 17 residues long. Looked up from germline, CDR1 is LGHNA and CDR2 is YNFKEQ. The V and J ends lost 4 bases and 2 bases, in that order; junction bases with no gene match: 12. The CDR3 DNA sequence: TGTGCCAGCAGCCCCCAAACCGGGGGGGCGGAACAAGAGACCCAGTACTTC. Translation gives CASSPQTGGAEQETQYF.

J is TRBJ2-1 and V is TRBV2; 15 bases are a match to TRBD2. The germline V gene encodes CDR1 SNHLY and CDR2 FYNNEI. The ends lost 5 bases at V and 1 base at J; junction bases unmatched: 3. The CDR3 is made up of 17 amino acids. CDR3 DNA: TGTGCCAGCAGTAAGGGACTAGCGGGGGGTTCCTACAATGAGCAGTTCTTC. Residues: CASSKGLAGGSYNEQFF.

CDR3 in DNA: TGTGCCATCAGTGGTGATCAGGGACCCAACACTGAAGCTTTCTTT. Translated, it gives CAISGDQGPNTEAFF. The chain couples TRBV10-3 to TRBJ1-1; D perhaps matches TRBD1 (5 bases). Germline-derived CDR1 and CDR2 are ENHRY and SYGVKD. The length of the CDR3 is 15 residues. Trimming removed 4 bases from V and 2 bases from J, with 14 bases in between.

This chain uses TRBV6-6 with TRBJ1-4; 8 positions agree with TRBD1. Germline V gene sequence: CDR1 MNHNY, CDR2 SVGAGI (reference sequence). This CDR3 comprises 15 residues. The trim removed 5 bases at V and 5 bases at J, leaving 7 bases unmatched. The CDR3 DNA follows: TGTGCCAGCAGTGCTAGACAGGGGCTAAATGAAAAACTGTTTTTT. Its protein product is CASSARQGLNEKLFF.

This sequence joins TRBV15 and TRBJ1-2; D is unclear. Germline CDR1 is LNHNV and CDR2 is YYDKDF (reference sequence). V lost 1 base, J lost 1 base, and 7 bases lay in between. This CDR3 spans 14 amino acids. The CDR3 sequence is CATSRVGVNYGYTF. The CDR3 nucleotides are TGTGCCACCAGCAGAGTTGGGGTTAACTATGGCTACACCTTC.

This chain uses TRBV5-1 with TRBJ1-1; D not resolved. Trimming cost V 0 bases and J 1 base, with 7 bases left between them. Germline V CDR1 and CDR2: SGHRS, YFSETQ. The CDR3 length is 14 residues. In DNA, the CDR3 is TGCGCCAGCAGCTTGGAGGCAGGGAACACTGAAGCTTTCTTT. It is translated as CASSLEAGNTEAFF. Drawing the rest from reference TRBV5-1 and TRBJ1-1, the complete variable domain is KAGVTQTPRYLIKTRGQQVTLSCSPISGHRSVSWYQQTPGQGLQFLFEYFSETQRNKGNFPGRFSGRQFSNSRSEMNVSTLELGDSALYLCASSLEAGNTEAFFGQGTRLTVV.

This chain links TRBV15 with TRBJ2-7, with 10 bases aligning to TRBD2. V was clipped by 3 bases and J by 7 bases; unmatched bases: 6. The CDR3 loop spans 14 amino acids. Germline assignment: CDR1 LNHNV and CDR2 YYDKDF (reference sequence). DNA for the CDR3: TGTGCCACCAGCAGCACGGGACTAGCGTTTGAGCAGTACTTC. Translated, it gives CATSSTGLAFEQYF. Using reference TRBV15 and TRBJ2-7 for the parts outside the CDR3, the full variable domain is DAMVIQNPRYQVTQFGKPVTLSCSQTLNHNVMYWYQQKSSQAPKLLFHYYDKDFNNEADTPDNFQSRRPNTSFCFLDIRSPGLGDTAMYLCATSSTGLAFEQYFGPGTRLTVT.

This clone has only one observation. The chain uses TRBV30 and TRBJ2-5; 8 positions agree with TRBD2. Judging by the DNA end, TRBJ2-7 fits better; the J call may be wrong. The CDR3 has 13 amino acids. CDR1 is GTSNPN, CDR2 SVGIG, per germline (reference sequence). CDR3 loop: CAWSVSGSYEQYF. The CDR3 nucleotides are TGTGCCTGGAGTGTCAGCGGGAGCTACGAGCAGTACTTC.

This chain links TRBV30 with TRBJ1-2; 10 nucleotides line up with TRBD1. The CDR3 is 14 amino acids. Per the germline V gene, CDR1 is GTSNPN and CDR2 is SVGIG (reference sequence). V lost 2 bases and J lost 4; bases outside the gene matches: 4. CDR3: CAWSPGTGAYGYTF. The CDR3 nucleotides are TGTGCCTGGAGTCCCGGGACAGGGGCCTATGGCTACACCTTC. Full variable domain (remainder filled in from reference TRBV30 and TRBJ1-2): SQTIHQWPATLVQPVGSPLSLECTVEGTSNPNLYWYRQAAGRGLQLLFYSVGIGQISSEVPQNLSASRPQDRQFILSSKKLLLSDSGFYLCAWSPGTGAYGYTFGSGTRLTVV.

The V call is TRBV30, the J call TRBJ1-4; the D is unclear. This CDR3 comprises 12 residues. Germline V gene sequence: CDR1 GTSNPN, CDR2 SVGIG (reference sequence). Trimming pared 0 bases from V and 8 bases from J, leaving 7 bases between. CDR3 residues: CAWSVQLEKLFF. The CDR3 coding sequence is TGTGCCTGGAGTGTACAGCTGGAAAAACTGTTTTTT.

This clone was found a few times. V usage is TRBV30 and J usage is TRBJ2-5; a weak D match, TRBD2 (6 bases). The CDR3 is 14 amino acids. Germline CDR1 GTSNPN, CDR2 SVGIG (reference sequence). Trimming stripped 1 base from V and 0 bases from J, with 9 bases between. The CDR3 nucleotides are TGTGCCTGGAGTGGGGAGGAACACCAAGAGACCCAGTACTTC. Amino acids: CAWSGEEHQETQYF.

This sequence joins TRBV19 and TRBJ1-5, with D unclear. The V gene lost 5 bases and the J gene lost 9 bases, with 11 bases spanning the gap. The CDR3 consists of 12 residues. The germline V gene has CDR1 LNHDA and CDR2 SQIVND (reference sequence). The CDR3 reads CASSGYWRPQHF. CDR3 nucleotides: TGTGCCAGTAGTGGGTATTGGAGGCCCCAGCATTTT.

The genes are TRBV5-1 and TRBJ2-1; D is tentatively TRBD1 or TRBD2 (5 bases each). Germline V gives CDR1 SGHRS, CDR2 YFSETQ. CDR3 length: 16 residues. Deletions cut 4 bases from V and 3 bases from J, with 17 bases between. The CDR3 coding sequence is TGCGCCAGCAGCCCGACTTACAGGACTGGCTACAATGAGCAGTTCTTC. Protein: CASSPTYRTGYNEQFF.

This sequence joins TRBV2 and TRBJ1-1, with 7 bases lining up with TRBD1. Germline CDR1 SNHLY, CDR2 FYNNEI. This CDR3 spans 13 amino acids. V shed 6 bases, J shed 5 bases, and the junction held 6 bases outside the gene matches. The CDR3 protein is CASSLDRETEAFF. The CDR3 DNA sequence: TGTGCCAGCAGCCTAGACAGGGAGACTGAAGCTTTCTTT.